The next 30 T cell receptor beta chains were all read from a single sample in a study of regulatory T cells in long-lasting Graves disease (dated by TCRdb to the early 2020s). To prepare the library, multiplex PCR was applied. These reads were obtained on an Illumina HiSeq 4000. iRepertoire HTBI primers and Arm-PCR amplification of CDR3 regions were used to construct TCR beta libraries. The public reads were reanalyzed by TCRdb: fastp trimming at Q25, MiXCR alignment, in-frame beta chains only. Every CDR3 protein is listed once, alongside the most common genes and DNA of its rows. The sample table records roughly 530,000 distinct CDR3 sequences; about 16% of these occur just once. Approximately 25% of the sample is held by the ten biggest clonotypes. Explained via the paper, the time point label denotes: newly diagnosed GD, antithyroid drugs for less than 3 months. For both TCR sequencing and RNA sequencing, RNA was extracted from PBMCs using TRIzol.

These data also featured in a second study, about T cells in Graves' hyperthyroidism and ophthalmopathy.

The starting material was peripheral blood mononuclear cells (PBMCs), obtained at new diagnosis, from a patient treated with antithyroid drugs. The origin of the receptors is a woman aged 35 to 60 with Graves disease. Donor details come from another sample of the same person, matched by shared clones.

Concerning this clonotype: This likely traces to a read error, being one base from a far larger clone. The J gene is TRBJ2-5, the V gene TRBV18; 7 bases fit TRBD1. Losses at the gene ends were 3 bases for V and 11 bases for J; bases not matched to a gene: 12. This CDR3 contains 14 residues. The germline gives CDR1 KGHSH, CDR2 LQKENI. CDR3 in amino acids: CASSPGTADNEQYF. DNA of the CDR3: TGTGCCAGCTCACCCGGGACAGCAGACAATGAGCAGTACTTC.

This clonotype has just a few counts. Just one base apart from a much larger clone, this may be a read error. The chain joins TRBV2 to TRBJ1-4, with a weak D call TRBD1 (6 bases). The CDR3 loop spans 15 amino acids. Trimming took off 7 bases at V and 5 bases at J, with 17 bases between the two ends. Germline V gene data show CDR1 as SNHLY and CDR2 as FYNNEI. In DNA form, the CDR3 reads TGTGCCAGCATTTGGGACGGGGGCTCGAATGAAAAACTGTTTTTT. Translation: CASIWDGGSNEKLFF. The full variable domain, completed using reference TRBV2 and TRBJ1-4, is EPEVTQTPSHQVTQMGQEVILRCVPISNHLYFYWYRQILGQKVEFLVSFYNNEISEKSEIFDDQFSVERPDGSNFTLKIRSTKLEDSAMYFCASIWDGGSNEKLFFGSGTQLSVL.

Ten or more counts support this clonotype. The genes are TRBV24-1 and TRBJ2-1, with TRBD2 as a possible D gene (7 bases). From germline, CDR1 is KGHDR and CDR2 SFDVKD. V lost 3 bases and J lost 4, with 15 bases in between. CDR3 length: 16 residues. The CDR3 protein is CATSDPRGAEYNEQFF. The CDR3 coding sequence is TGTGCCACCAGTGATCCTCGGGGGGCAGAATACAATGAGCAGTTCTTC.

This clonotype was observed a few times. This chain joins TRBV28 and TRBJ2-2, with D perhaps matching TRBD2 (6 bases). Trimming took off 2 bases at V and 6 bases at J, with 13 bases between the two ends. Germline V CDR1 and CDR2: MDHEN, SYDVKM. This CDR3 spans 15 amino acids. CDR3 sequence reads: CASSLPDYRAGELFF. The CDR3 DNA reads TGTGCCAGCAGTTTACCGGACTACCGGGCCGGGGAGCTGTTTTTT. The full variable domain, with the rest looked up from reference TRBV28 and TRBJ2-2, is DVKVTQSSRYLVKRTGEKVFLECVQDMDHENMFWYRQDPGLGLRLIYFSYDVKMKEKGDIPEGYSVSREKKERFSLILESASTNQTSMYLCASSLPDYRAGELFFGEGSRLTVL.

This clonotype was counted ten times or more. The genes are TRBV3-1 and TRBJ2-1; 9 bases are a match to TRBD2. Germline V gene sequence: CDR1 LGHDT, CDR2 YNNKEL (reference sequence). V was clipped by 0 bases and J by 7 bases; unmatched bases: 10. This CDR3 is 17 amino acids long. The CDR3 reads CASSQDLWRGGLNEQFF. The CDR3 DNA sequence: TGTGCCAGCAGCCAAGACCTGTGGCGGGGGGGCCTAAATGAGCAGTTCTTC.

In this sample, this clonotype turned up many times. The chain employs TRBV5-1 and TRBJ2-3; 9 nucleotides align to TRBD1. CDR3 size: 16 residues. Per germline, CDR1 SGHRS and CDR2 YFSETQ. The ends lost 4 bases at V and 3 bases at J; junction bases unmatched: 9. This CDR3 is CASSPTQGAPTDTQYF. The CDR3 bases are TGCGCCAGCAGCCCTACACAGGGGGCGCCGACAGATACGCAGTATTTT.

This clonotype has at least ten counts. V and J are TRBV18 and TRBJ2-2, with TRBD1 as a possible D gene (5 bases). V dropped 0 bases and J dropped 3 bases, with 14 bases sitting between them. The germline CDR1 and CDR2 sequences are KGHSH and LQKENI. CDR3 size: 17 residues. The CDR3 DNA reads TGTGCCAGCTCACCACCCGCAGGGCGGAAATACACCGGGGAGCTGTTTTTT. As protein: CASSPPAGRKYTGELFF. The full variable domain, completed using reference TRBV18 and TRBJ2-2, is NAGVMQNPRHLVRRRGQEARLRCSPMKGHSHVYWYRQLPEEGLKFMVYLQKENIIDESGMPKERFSAEFPKEGPSILRIQQVVRGDSAAYFCASSPPAGRKYTGELFFGEGSRLTVL.

V and J are TRBV13 and TRBJ2-1; the match to TRBD2 covers 7 bases. J gave up 10 bases and V 3 bases, and 15 bases lay outside the gene matches. CDR1 is PRHDT, CDR2 FYEKMQ, per germline (reference sequence). CDR3 size: 16 residues. CDR3 amino acids: CASSLGRIAGYGEQFF. CDR3 DNA: TGTGCCAGCAGCTTGGGAAGAATAGCGGGCTACGGGGAGCAGTTCTTC.

This clonotype was picked up many times. This chain uses TRBV7-9 with TRBJ1-1; D ambiguous. There are 13 residues in the CDR3. Trimming left V 5 bases short and J 1 base short, with 8 bases between. Germline CDR1 SEHNR, CDR2 FQNEAQ (reference sequence). The CDR3 region has the DNA TGTGCCAGCAGCCCAGCCCCGAACACTGAAGCTTTCTTT. Residues: CASSPAPNTEAFF.

This clonotype was seen repeatedly, ten times or more. An end of the junction differs from the germline gene, which may be a read error. The J gene is TRBJ2-3, the V gene TRBV6-1; D uncertain. Germline V CDR1 and CDR2: MNHNS, SASEGT. This CDR3 region has 12 residues. The CDR3 spells CASSEATATQYF. Written as DNA, the CDR3 is TGTGCCAGCAGTGAAGCAACAGCTACGCAGTATTTT.

In its sample, this clonotype was seen a few times. The chain combines TRBV7-9 with TRBJ2-3; D ambiguous. Germline V gene sequence: CDR1 SEHNR, CDR2 FQNEAQ (reference sequence). This CDR3 comprises 15 residues. Trimming stripped 1 base from V and 6 bases from J, with 14 bases between. This CDR3 is CASSLGSTVGDTQYF. The CDR3 DNA reads as TGTGCCAGCAGCTTAGGGTCTACAGTCGGCGATACGCAGTATTTT.

This clonotype was observed many times. At one boundary the junction diverges from the germline segment, which might be a read error. The gene calls are TRBV4-1 and TRBJ1-2; D ambiguous. The CDR3 totals 13 residues. Per germline, CDR1 MGHRA and CDR2 YSYEKL. The CDR3 nucleotides are TGTGCCAGCAGCCAGACGGCGGACTATGGCTACACCTTC. Amino acid sequence: CASSQTADYGYTF.

The V call is TRBV9, the J call TRBJ1-1, with D hard to call. Germline assignment: CDR1 SGDLS and CDR2 YYNGEE. Trimming stripped 0 bases from V and 7 bases from J, with 7 bases between. This CDR3 region has 12 residues. The CDR3 is CASSVVGREAFF. DNA of the CDR3: TGTGCCAGCAGCGTAGTGGGCCGTGAAGCTTTCTTT. Drawing the rest from reference TRBV9 and TRBJ1-1, the complete variable domain is DSGVTQTPKHLITATGQRVTLRCSPRSGDLSVYWYQQSLDQGLQFLIQYYNGEERAKGNILERFSAQQFPDLHSELNLSSLELGDSALYFCASSVVGREAFFGQGTRLTVV.

This clonotype was detected ten times or more. V and J are TRBV20-1 and TRBJ2-7; the match to TRBD2 covers 7 bases. The CDR3 runs to 15 residues. Trimming cost V 0 bases and J 0 bases; bases outside gene matches: 5. Germline CDR1 is DFQATT and CDR2 is SNEGSKA (reference sequence). CDR3 sequence: CSARDSGGPSYEQYF. CDR3 DNA sequence: TGCAGTGCTAGAGATTCGGGGGGTCCCTCCTACGAGCAGTACTTC.

This chain connects TRBV6-2 or TRBV6-3 to TRBJ1-2; tentatively, D is TRBD1 (5 bases). The CDR3 covers 14 residues. V dropped 10 bases and J dropped 7 bases, with 22 bases sitting between them. Germline CDR1 reads MNHEY; CDR2 reads SVGEGT. In DNA form, the CDR3 reads TGTGCCACCGGGGCGACAGCCGCTATCGGTGGCTACACCTTC. It is translated as CATGATAAIGGYTF.

This clonotype has only a few counts. The CDR3 here is CASSFKTGTNTGELFF. In DNA, the CDR3 is TGTGCCAGCAGTTTTAAGACAGGAACTAACACCGGGGAGCTGTTTTTT. This sequence joins TRBV27 and TRBJ2-2, with D possibly being TRBD1 (6 bases). Germline CDR1 is MNHEY and CDR2 is SMNVEV (reference sequence). CDR3 length equals 16 residues. The V and J ends lost 3 bases and 2 bases respectively, with 13 bases between them.

The chain is built from TRBV25-1 and TRBJ2-1; 12 bases align to TRBD2. Germline values: CDR1 MGHDK, CDR2 SYGVNS. This CDR3 contains 15 residues. With 7 bases clipped from V and 1 base from J, the junction kept 2 bases outside the gene matches. Here the CDR3 reads CASNGLAGSYNEQFF. In DNA form, the CDR3 reads TGTGCCAGCAATGGACTAGCGGGGTCCTACAATGAGCAGTTCTTC.

In this sample, this clonotype turned up a few times. This chain uses TRBV12-5 with TRBJ2-1; TRBD2 agrees at 10 bases. From germline, CDR1 is LGHNT and CDR2 FRNRAP. CDR3 size: 15 residues. V lost 5 bases to trimming and J lost 4 bases; unmatched junction nucleotides: 5. In DNA, the CDR3 is TGTGCTAGTGGTCCCCAAGCGGGGGGGTACAATGAGCAGTTCTTC. It specifies CASGPQAGGYNEQFF. The variable domain in full, completed from reference TRBV12-5 and TRBJ2-1, reads DARVTQTPRHKVTEMGQEVTMRCQPILGHNTVFWYRQTMMQGLELLAYFRNRAPLDDSGMPKDRFSAEMPDATLATLKIQPSEPRDSAVYFCASGPQAGGYNEQFFGPGTRLTVL.

This clonotype was recorded many times. The V call is TRBV24-1, the J call TRBJ2-1; 10 nucleotides agree with TRBD2. Looked up from germline, CDR1 is KGHDR and CDR2 is SFDVKD. CDR3 length equals 14 residues. The V gene end was trimmed by 5 bases and the J gene end by 8 bases; junction bases not matched to a gene: 5. Here the CDR3 DNA reads TGTGCCACCAGTGTGGCTAGCGGGGGTGATGAGCAGTTCTTC. This sequence encodes CATSVASGGDEQFF.

This clonotype was counted at least ten times. The rearrangement uses TRBV11-2 and TRBJ2-7; D is unclear. Per germline, CDR1 SGHAT and CDR2 FQNNGV. Deletions cut 4 bases from V and 3 bases from J, with 7 bases between. CDR3 length equals 12 residues. This chain's CDR3 is CASSSRYYEQYF. CDR3 bases: TGTGCCAGCAGCTCTAGGTACTACGAGCAGTACTTC.

The chain carries TRBV6-5 and TRBJ1-5; 8 bases are a match to TRBD1. The trim removed 2 bases at V and 5 bases at J, leaving 11 bases unmatched. This CDR3 has 17 amino acids. The V gene's germline CDR1 is MNHEY and CDR2 SVGAGI. CDR3 sequence (DNA): TGTGCCAGCAGTTACGGAGCGGGGGACAGGAGAGATCAGCCCCAGCATTTT. Its translation is CASSYGAGDRRDQPQHF.

The CDR3 coding sequence is TGTGCCAGCAGCCCCCGGGGCAGGGGATTTGTTTTGGACACTGAAGCTTTCTTT. This encodes CASSPRGRGFVLDTEAFF. The chain employs TRBV14 and TRBJ1-1, with TRBD1 as a possible D gene (6 bases). The CDR3 is made up of 18 amino acids. Deletions cut 4 bases from V and 3 bases from J, with 24 bases between. Germline lookup yields CDR1 SGHDN and CDR2 FVKESK. Filled out from reference TRBV14 and TRBJ1-1, the complete variable domain reads EAGVTQFPSHSVIEKGQTVTLRCDPISGHDNLYWYRRVMGKEIKFLLHFVKESKQDESGMPNNRFLAERTGGTYSTLKVQPAELEDSGVYFCASSPRGRGFVLDTEAFFGQGTRLTVV.

The sample holds many counts of this clonotype. The chain is built from TRBV9 and TRBJ2-3, with D tentatively TRBD2 (7 bases). The CDR3 spans 14 residues. V was trimmed by 2 bases and J by 4 bases, leaving 11 bases between them. Germline CDR1 SGDLS, CDR2 YYNGEE. The CDR3 nucleotides read TGTGCCAGCAGCGTCGGCGGGGGCGCAGATACGCAGTATTTT. This sequence encodes CASSVGGGADTQYF.

This clonotype was seen a few times. The CDR3 coding sequence is TGTGCCAGCAGACGGGGCGAGGGAGCTTTCTTT. This sequence encodes CASRRGEGAFF. The chain is built from TRBV12-3 or TRBV12-4 and TRBJ1-1; TRBD1 might be the D (5 bases). The CDR3 is 11 residues long. The V end lost 6 bases, the J end lost 10 bases, and 12 bases lay between the germline ends.

This clonotype turned up a few times. A much larger clonotype is one base distant, so this may be a read error. This chain uses TRBV6-5 with TRBJ1-5; D is uncertain. The CDR3 consists of 14 residues. Germline loops: CDR1 MNHEY, CDR2 SVGAGI. This CDR3 reads CPSSYLGRNQPQHF. The CDR3 DNA sequence: TGTCCCAGCAGTTACTTAGGCAGGAATCAGCCCCAGCATTTT.

This chain uses TRBV3-1 with TRBJ1-2, with D maybe TRBD1 (5 bases). V lost 1 base and J lost 10, with 22 bases in between. The CDR3 is 16 amino acids. Germline loops: CDR1 LGHDT, CDR2 YNNKEL (reference sequence). CDR3 loop: CASSQGFSPGGALYTF. The CDR3 bases are TGTGCCAGCAGCCAAGGCTTTTCCCCCGGGGGAGCTCTCTACACCTTC.

V is TRBV12-3 or TRBV12-4 and J is TRBJ1-2, with D possibly matching TRBD1 (6 bases). Trimming pared 5 bases from V and 8 bases from J, leaving 15 bases between. The CDR3 totals 13 residues. In DNA form, the CDR3 reads TGTGCCAGCAGTGCCCAGACAGGAGGCGGCTACACCTTC. It encodes CASSAQTGGGYTF.

This clonotype was detected a few times. One end of the junction varies from germline; a read error may be responsible. The genes are TRBV7-2 and TRBJ2-7; D perhaps matches TRBD1 (6 bases). This CDR3 contains 13 residues. Germline CDR1 is SGHTA and CDR2 is FQGNSA. The CDR3 loop reads CAGSLTWDNEQYF. The CDR3 DNA follows: TGTGCCGGCAGCTTAACATGGGACAACGAGCAGTACTTC.

The chain combines TRBV7-2 with TRBJ2-3, with 13 bases that match TRBD2. V was clipped by 5 bases and J by 2 bases; unmatched bases: 4. There are 16 residues in the CDR3. Germline loops: CDR1 SGHTA, CDR2 FQGNSA. The CDR3 reads CASSLTSGGATDTQYF. The CDR3 nucleotides read TGTGCCAGCAGCCTAACTAGCGGGGGGGCCACAGATACGCAGTATTTT.

The V and J genes are TRBV27 and TRBJ1-6, with no clear D. Germline V gene data show CDR1 as MNHEY and CDR2 as SMNVEV (reference sequence). CDR3 size: 15 residues. The V and J ends lost 3 bases and 0 bases respectively, with 6 bases between them. The CDR3, as DNA: TGTGCCAGCAGTTTCGAATTCTCCTATAATTCACCCCTCCACTTT. Its protein is CASSFEFSYNSPLHF.